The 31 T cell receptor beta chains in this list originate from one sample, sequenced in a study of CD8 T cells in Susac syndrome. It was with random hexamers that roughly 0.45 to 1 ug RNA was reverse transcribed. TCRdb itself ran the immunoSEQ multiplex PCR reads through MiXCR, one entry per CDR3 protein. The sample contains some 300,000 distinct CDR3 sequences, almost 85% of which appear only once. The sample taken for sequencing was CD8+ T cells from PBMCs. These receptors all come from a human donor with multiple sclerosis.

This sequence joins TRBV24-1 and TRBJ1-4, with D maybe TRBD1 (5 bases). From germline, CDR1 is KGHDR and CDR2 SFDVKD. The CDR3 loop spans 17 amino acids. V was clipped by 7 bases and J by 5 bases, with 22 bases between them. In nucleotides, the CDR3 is TGTGCCACCAGCCCAGGGCGTAAAGGGGCTCTAAATGAAAAACTGTTTTTT. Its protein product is CATSPGRKGALNEKLFF.

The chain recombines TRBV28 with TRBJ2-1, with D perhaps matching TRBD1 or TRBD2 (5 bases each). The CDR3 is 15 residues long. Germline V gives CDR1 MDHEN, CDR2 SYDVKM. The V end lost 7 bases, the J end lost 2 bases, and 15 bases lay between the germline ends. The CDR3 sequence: CASTPWDGPYNEQFF. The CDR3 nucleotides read TGTGCCAGCACCCCTTGGGACGGTCCCTACAATGAGCAGTTCTTC.

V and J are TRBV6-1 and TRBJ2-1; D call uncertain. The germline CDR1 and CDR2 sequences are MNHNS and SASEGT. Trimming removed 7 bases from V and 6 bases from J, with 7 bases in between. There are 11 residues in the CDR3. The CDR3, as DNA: TGTGCCAGCACAGAGGCCAATGAGCAGTTCTTC. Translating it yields CASTEANEQFF.

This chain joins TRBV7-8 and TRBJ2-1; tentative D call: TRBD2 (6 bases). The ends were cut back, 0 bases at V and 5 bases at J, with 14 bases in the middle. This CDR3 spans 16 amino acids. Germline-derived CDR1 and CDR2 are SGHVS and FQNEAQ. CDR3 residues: CASSLAFGRVHNEQFF. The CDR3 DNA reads TGTGCCAGCAGCTTAGCATTCGGGAGAGTCCACAATGAGCAGTTCTTC. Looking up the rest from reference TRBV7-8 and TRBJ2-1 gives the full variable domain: GAGVSQSPRYKVAKRGQDVALRCDPISGHVSLFWYQQALGQGPEFLTYFQNEAQLDKSGLPSDRFFAERPEGSVSTLKIQRTQQEDSAVYLCASSLAFGRVHNEQFFGPGTRLTVL.

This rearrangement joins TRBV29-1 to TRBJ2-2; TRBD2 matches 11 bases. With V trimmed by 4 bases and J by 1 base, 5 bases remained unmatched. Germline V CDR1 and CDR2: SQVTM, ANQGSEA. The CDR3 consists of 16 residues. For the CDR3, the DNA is TGCAGCGTTGCAAAGACTAGCGGGGAGAACACCGGGGAGCTGTTTTTT. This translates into CSVAKTSGENTGELFF.

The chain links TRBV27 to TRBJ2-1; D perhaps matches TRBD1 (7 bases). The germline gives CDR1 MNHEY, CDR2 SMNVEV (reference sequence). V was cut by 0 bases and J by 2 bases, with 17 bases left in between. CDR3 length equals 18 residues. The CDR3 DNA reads TGTGCCAGCAGTTTATCGAGAACCGGCAGGGGGGCCTACAATGAGCAGTTCTTC. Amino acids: CASSLSRTGRGAYNEQFF.

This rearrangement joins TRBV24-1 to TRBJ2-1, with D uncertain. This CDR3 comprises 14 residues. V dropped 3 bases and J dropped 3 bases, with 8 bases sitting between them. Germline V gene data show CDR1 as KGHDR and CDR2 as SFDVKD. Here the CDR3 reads CATSDRADYNEQFF. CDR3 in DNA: TGTGCCACCAGTGATCGGGCAGACTACAATGAGCAGTTCTTC.

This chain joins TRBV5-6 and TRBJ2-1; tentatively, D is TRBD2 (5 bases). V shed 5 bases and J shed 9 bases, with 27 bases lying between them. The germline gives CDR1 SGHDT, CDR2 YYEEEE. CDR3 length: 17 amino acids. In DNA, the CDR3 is TGTGCCAGCAGTCTCTCCCCCCGAGGGTGGGGATATTTTGAGCAGTTCTTC. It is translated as CASSLSPRGWGYFEQFF. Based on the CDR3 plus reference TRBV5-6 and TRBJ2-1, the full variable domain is DAGVTQSPTHLIKTRGQQVTLRCSPKSGHDTVSWYQQALGQGPQFIFQYYEEEERQRGNFPDRFSGHQFPNYSSELNVNALLLGDSALYLCASSLSPRGWGYFEQFFGPGTRLTVL.

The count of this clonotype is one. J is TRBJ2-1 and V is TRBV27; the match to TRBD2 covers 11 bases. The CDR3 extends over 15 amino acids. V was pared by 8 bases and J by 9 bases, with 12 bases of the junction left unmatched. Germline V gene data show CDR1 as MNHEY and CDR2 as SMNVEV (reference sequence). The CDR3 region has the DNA TGTGCCAGCGGGGGACTAGCGGACCCAACACGTGAGCAGTTCTTC. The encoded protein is CASGGLADPTREQFF.

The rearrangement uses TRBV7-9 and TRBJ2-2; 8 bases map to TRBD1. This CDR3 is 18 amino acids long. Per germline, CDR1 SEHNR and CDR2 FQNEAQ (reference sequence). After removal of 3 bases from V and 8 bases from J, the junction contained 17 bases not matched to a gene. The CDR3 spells CASSFLFQVTGADGELFF. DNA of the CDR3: TGTGCCAGCAGCTTCTTGTTCCAAGTGACAGGGGCCGATGGGGAGCTGTTTTTT.

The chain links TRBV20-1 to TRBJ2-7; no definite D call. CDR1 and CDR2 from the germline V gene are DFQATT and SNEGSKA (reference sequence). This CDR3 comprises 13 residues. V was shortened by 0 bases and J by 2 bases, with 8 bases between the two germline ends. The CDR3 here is CSARDRLAYEQYF. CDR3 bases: TGCAGTGCTAGAGATAGGCTAGCCTACGAGCAGTACTTC.

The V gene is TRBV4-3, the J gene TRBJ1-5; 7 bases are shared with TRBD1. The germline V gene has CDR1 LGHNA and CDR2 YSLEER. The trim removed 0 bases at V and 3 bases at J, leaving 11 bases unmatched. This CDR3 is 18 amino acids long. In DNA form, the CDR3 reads TGCGCCAGCAGCCAAGACGTACAGGGGCTTAGGTACAATCAGCCCCAGCATTTT. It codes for CASSQDVQGLRYNQPQHF.

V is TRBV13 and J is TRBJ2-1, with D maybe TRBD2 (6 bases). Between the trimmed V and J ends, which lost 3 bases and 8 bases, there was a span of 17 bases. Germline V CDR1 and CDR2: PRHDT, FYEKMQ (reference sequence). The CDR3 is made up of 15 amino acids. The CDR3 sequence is CASSFRDSPSYEQFF. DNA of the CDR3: TGTGCCAGCAGCTTCCGGGACTCCCCATCGTATGAGCAGTTCTTC.

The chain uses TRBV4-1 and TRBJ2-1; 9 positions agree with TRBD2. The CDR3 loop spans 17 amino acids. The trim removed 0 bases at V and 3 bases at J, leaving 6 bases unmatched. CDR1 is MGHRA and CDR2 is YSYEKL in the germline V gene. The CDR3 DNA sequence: TGCGCCAGCAGCCAAGATTTAACTAGCGGGTACTACAATGAGCAGTTCTTC. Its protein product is CASSQDLTSGYYNEQFF.

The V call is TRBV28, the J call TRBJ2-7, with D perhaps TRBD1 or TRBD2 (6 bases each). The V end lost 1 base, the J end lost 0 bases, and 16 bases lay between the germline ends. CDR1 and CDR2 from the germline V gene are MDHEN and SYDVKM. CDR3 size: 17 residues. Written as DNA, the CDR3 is TGTGCCAGCAGTTTATTAGGGGGGACCGCAAACTCCTACGAGCAGTACTTC. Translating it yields CASSLLGGTANSYEQYF.

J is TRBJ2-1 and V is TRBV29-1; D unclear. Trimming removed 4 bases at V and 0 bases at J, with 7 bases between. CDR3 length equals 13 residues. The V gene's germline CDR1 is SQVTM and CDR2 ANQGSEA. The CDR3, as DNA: TGCAGCGTTGCGGACCGCTCCTACAATGAGCAGTTCTTC. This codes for CSVADRSYNEQFF.

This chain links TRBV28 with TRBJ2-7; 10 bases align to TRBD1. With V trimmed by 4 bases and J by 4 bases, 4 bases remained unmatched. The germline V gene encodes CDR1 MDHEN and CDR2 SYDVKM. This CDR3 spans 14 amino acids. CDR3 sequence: CASSWTGGDYEQYF. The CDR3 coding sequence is TGTGCCAGCAGTTGGACAGGGGGGGATTACGAGCAGTACTTC.

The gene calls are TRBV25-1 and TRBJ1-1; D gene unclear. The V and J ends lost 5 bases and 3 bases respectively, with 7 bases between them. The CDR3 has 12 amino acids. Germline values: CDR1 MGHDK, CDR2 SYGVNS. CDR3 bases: TGTGCCAGCAGTCCCCGAGACACTGAAGCTTTCTTT. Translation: CASSPRDTEAFF.

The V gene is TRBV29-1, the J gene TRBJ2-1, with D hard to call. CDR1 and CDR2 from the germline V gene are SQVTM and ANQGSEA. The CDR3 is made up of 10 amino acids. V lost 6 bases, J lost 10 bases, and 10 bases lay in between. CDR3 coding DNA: TGCAGCGTGGCCGCTGAGGAGCAGTTCTTC. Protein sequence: CSVAAEEQFF.

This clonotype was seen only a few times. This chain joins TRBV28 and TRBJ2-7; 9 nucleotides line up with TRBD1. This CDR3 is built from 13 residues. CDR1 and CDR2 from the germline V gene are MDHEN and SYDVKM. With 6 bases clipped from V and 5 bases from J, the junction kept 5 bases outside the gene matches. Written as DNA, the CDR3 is TGTGCCAGCAGCCAACAGGGGGCGGACGAGCAGTACTTC. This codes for CASSQQGADEQYF.

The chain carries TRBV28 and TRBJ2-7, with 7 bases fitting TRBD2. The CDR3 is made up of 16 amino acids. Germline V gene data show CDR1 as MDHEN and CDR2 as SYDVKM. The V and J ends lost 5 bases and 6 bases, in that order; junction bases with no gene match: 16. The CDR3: CASSLPWGGERFEQYF. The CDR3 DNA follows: TGTGCCAGCAGTCTACCCTGGGGGGGGGAGCGGTTCGAGCAGTACTTC.

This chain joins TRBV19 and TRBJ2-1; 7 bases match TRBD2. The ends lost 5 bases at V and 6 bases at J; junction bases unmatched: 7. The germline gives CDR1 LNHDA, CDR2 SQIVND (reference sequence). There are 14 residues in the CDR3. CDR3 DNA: TGTGCCAGTAGTCTCGGACTAGTAAGCAATGAGCAGTTCTTC. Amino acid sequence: CASSLGLVSNEQFF.

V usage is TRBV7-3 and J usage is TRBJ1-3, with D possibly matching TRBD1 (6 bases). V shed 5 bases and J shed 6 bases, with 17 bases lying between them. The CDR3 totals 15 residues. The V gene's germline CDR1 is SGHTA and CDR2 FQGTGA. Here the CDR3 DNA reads TGTGCCAGCAGCCCTGCCCGGGACAACGAAAACACCATATATTTT. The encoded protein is CASSPARDNENTIYF. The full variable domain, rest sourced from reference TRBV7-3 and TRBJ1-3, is GAGVSQTPSNKVTEKGKYVELRCDPISGHTALYWYRQSLGQGPEFLIYFQGTGAADDSGLPNDRFFAVRPEGSVSTLKIQRTERGDSAVYLCASSPARDNENTIYFGEGSWLTVV.

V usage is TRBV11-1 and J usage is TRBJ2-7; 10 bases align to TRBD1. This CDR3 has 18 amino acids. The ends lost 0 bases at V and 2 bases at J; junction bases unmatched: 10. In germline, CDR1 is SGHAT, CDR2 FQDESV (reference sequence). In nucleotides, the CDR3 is TGTGCCAGCAGCTTAGCGTTCGGGGACAGGGGAAGAACCTACGAGCAGTACTTC. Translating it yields CASSLAFGDRGRTYEQYF.

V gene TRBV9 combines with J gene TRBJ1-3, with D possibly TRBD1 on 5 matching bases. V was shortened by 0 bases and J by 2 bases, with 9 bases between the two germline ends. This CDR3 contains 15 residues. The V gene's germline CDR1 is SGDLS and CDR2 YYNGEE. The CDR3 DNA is TGTGCCAGCAGCGTAGAGGGGATCACTGGAAACACCATATATTTT. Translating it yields CASSVEGITGNTIYF. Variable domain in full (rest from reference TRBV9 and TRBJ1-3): DSGVTQTPKHLITATGQRVTLRCSPRSGDLSVYWYQQSLDQGLQFLIQYYNGEERAKGNILERFSAQQFPDLHSELNLSSLELGDSALYFCASSVEGITGNTIYFGEGSWLTVV.

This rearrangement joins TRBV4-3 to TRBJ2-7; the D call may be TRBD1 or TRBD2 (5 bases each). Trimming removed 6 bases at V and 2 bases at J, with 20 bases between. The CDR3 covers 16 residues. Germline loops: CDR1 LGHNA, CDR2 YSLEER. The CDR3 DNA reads TGCGCCAGCAGTTATGGCCGGGACCCCCGGGCCTACGAGCAGTACTTC. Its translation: CASSYGRDPRAYEQYF.

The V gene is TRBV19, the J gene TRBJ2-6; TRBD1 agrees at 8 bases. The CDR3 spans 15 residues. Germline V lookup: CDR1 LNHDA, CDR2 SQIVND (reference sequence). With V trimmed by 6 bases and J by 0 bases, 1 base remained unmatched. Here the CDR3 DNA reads TGTGCCAGTAGCAGGGGGCACTCTGGGGCCAACGTCCTGACTTTC. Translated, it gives CASSRGHSGANVLTF. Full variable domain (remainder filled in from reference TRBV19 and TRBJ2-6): DGGITQSPKYLFRKEGQNVTLSCEQNLNHDAMYWYRQDPGQGLRLIYYSQIVNDFQKGDIAEGYSVSREKKESFPLTVTSAQKNPTAFYLCASSRGHSGANVLTFGAGSRLTVL.

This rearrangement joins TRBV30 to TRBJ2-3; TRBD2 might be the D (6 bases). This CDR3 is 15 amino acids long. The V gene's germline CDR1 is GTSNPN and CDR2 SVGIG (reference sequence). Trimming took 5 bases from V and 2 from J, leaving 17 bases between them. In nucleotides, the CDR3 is TGTGCCTGGGACTGGACTAACGAATACACAGATACGCAGTATTTT. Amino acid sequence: CAWDWTNEYTDTQYF.

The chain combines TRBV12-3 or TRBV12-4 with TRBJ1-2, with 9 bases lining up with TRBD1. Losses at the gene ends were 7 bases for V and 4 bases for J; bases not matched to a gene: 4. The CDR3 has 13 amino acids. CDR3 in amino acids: CASNRGRGYGYTF. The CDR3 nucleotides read TGTGCCAGCAACAGGGGGCGCGGCTATGGCTACACCTTC.

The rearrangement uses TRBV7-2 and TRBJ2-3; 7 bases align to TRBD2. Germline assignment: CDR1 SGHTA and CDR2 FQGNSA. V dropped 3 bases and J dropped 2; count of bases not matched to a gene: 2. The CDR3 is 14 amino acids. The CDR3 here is CASSLRGSTDTQYF. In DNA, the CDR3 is TGTGCCAGCAGCTTGCGGGGGTCCACAGATACGCAGTATTTT.

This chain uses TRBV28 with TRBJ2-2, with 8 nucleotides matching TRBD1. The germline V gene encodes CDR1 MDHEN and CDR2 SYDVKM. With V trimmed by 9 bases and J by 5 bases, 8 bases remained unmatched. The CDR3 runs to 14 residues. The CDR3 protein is CASSGQGWTGELFF. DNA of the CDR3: TGTGCCAGTTCTGGACAGGGCTGGACCGGGGAGCTGTTTTTT.